This TCR beta chain is drawn from a study of post-analysis software for immune sequencing data. Study-level findings and limits: In patients, a few TRBV segments were more frequent than in controls, with TRBV5-6, TRBV5-1 and TRBV20-1 among them. Diversity measured as normalized Chao1 was significantly lower in multiple sclerosis patients than in controls.

The V end lost 3 bases, the J end lost 0 bases, and 7 bases lay between the germline ends. Germline V CDR1 and CDR2: DFQATT, SNEGSKA (reference sequence). The CDR3 loop spans 13 amino acids. The authors incorporated unique molecular identifiers into the TCR beta cDNA libraries. Out of roughly 0.85 to 10 million T cells, some 480,000 cDNA molecules were generated. In TCRdb, the PCR reads were re-called with MiXCR into one record per CDR3 protein. The data contain about half a million distinct CDR3 sequences, 34% of them seen just once; the ten biggest clones take up about 6%. The table lists this clonotype with many counts. Its antigen is currently unknown.

The chain joins TRBV20-1 to TRBJ2-3, with unresolved D. The sequenced sample was blood. This receptor was identified in a girl aged 2-17 years with multiple sclerosis. For the CDR3, the DNA is TGCAGTGCTAGCCCGGCTAGCACAGATACGCAGTATTTT. It specifies CSASPASTDTQYF.